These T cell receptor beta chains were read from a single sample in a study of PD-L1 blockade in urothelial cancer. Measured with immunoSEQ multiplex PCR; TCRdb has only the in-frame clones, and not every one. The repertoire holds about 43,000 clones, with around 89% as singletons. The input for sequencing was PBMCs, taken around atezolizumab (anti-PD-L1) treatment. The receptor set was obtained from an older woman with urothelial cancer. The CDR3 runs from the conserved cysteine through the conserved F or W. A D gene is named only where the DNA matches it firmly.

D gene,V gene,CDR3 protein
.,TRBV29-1,CSVEVPQGTYEQYF
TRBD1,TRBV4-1,CASSQHGTGGGEQFF
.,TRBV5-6,CASSPPSRGRPSYEQYF
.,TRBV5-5,CASSSWATTEAFF
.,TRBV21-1,CASSKSERGTYEQYF
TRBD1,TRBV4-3,CASSLNRGFDYGYTF
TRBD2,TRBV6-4,CASSDSGTSGVNEQFF
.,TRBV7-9,CASSSLFQPQHF
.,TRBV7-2,CASRKDSGGPQHF
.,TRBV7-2,CASSLVGGRGTGELFF
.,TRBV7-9,CASSSLSSYNEQFF
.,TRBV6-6,CASSRPGQGSYEQYF
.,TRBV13,CASSGQGPLHF
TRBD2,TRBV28,CASSTSSGSMAYNEQFF
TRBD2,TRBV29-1,CSVEGLAGQNIQYF
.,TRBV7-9,CASSPLTGRSYNEQFF
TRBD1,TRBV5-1,CASSPHTGGQTYEQYF
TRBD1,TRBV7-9,CASSRGQGIQYEQYF
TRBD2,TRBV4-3,CASSPGGSGDHEQYF
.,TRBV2,CASSEARSEQFF
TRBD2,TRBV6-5,CASRASGGIAGELFF
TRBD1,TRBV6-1,CASSNRGYEVQYF
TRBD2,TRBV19,CASSYSASGRFYEQYF
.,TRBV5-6,CASSLEGALIGNEQFF
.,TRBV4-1,CASSPAGEKLFF